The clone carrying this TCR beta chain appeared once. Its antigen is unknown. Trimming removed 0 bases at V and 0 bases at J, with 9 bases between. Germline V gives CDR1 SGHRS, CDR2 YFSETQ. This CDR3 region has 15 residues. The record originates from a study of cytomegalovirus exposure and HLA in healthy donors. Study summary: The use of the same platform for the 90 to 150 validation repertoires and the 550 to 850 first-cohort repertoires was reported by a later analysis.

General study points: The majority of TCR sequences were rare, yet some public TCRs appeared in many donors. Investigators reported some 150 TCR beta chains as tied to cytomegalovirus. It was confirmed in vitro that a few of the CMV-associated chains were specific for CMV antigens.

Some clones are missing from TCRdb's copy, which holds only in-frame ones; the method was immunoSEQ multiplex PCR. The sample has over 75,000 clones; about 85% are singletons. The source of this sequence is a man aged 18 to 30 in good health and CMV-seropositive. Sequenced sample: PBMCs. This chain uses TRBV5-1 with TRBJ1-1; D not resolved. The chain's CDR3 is CASSLGNSLNTEAFF. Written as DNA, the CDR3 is TGCGCCAGCAGCTTGGGGAACAGCTTGAACACTGAAGCTTTCTTT.